This TCR beta chain was retrieved from a study of OX40 agonist ivuxolimab in advanced cancers. Study at large: Having had anti-PD-1, anti-PD-L1 or anti-CTLA-4 therapy before was allowed, and over 35% had some.

Systemic immunosuppression or a history of autoimmune disease excluded patients. Here immunoSEQ multiplex PCR was the method, and the copy in TCRdb shows in-frame clones only, minus some. The repertoire holds about 93,000 clones, with 85% to 95% as singletons. This CDR3 comprises 15 residues. Germline V gene data show CDR1 as MNHEY and CDR2 as SMNVEV (reference sequence). Deletions cut 3 bases from V and 5 bases from J, with 16 bases between. The clonotype originates from an adult with an advanced solid tumor such as melanoma, head and neck, liver or kidney cancer. Sequencing was performed on CD4+ or CD8+ T cells sorted from blood, taken in a trial of the OX40 agonist ivuxolimab. The genes are TRBV27 and TRBJ1-2; D gene unclear. The CDR3 sequence: CASSFRGSIGYGYTF. The CDR3 region has the DNA TGTGCCAGCAGTTTCCGAGGGAGTATTGGATATGGCTACACCTTC.